This T cell receptor beta chain came from a study of identical twins. Whole-study results and caveats: Invariant MAIT and iNKT cells could partly confound zero-insertion analyses.

Germline-derived CDR1 and CDR2 are DFQATT and SNEGSKA (reference sequence). CDR3 length equals 15 residues. Trimming left V 2 bases short and J 3 bases short, with 15 bases between. A universal primer site arose from template switching, and cDNA bore unique molecular identifiers. One entry per CDR3 protein, called by TCRdb with MiXCR from the 5' RACE reads. This table has 450,000 to 650,000 distinct CDR3 sequences, 7.5% to 10% appearing once. As concerns this clonotype: Its antigen is unidentified.

The same sample was also studied in work on yellow fever vaccine responses in identical twins.

This clonotype was obtained from a woman between 18 and 29 years old in good health. Sequenced: PBMCs. The rearrangement links TRBV20-1 to TRBJ2-3; the D gene is possibly TRBD2 (6 bases). CDR3 loop: CSARSVGSGTDTQYF. The CDR3, as DNA: TGCAGTGCTAGATCCGTCGGGAGTGGTACAGATACGCAGTATTTT.